In this sample, the clone carrying this T cell receptor (beta chain) turned up many times. Its antigen is as yet unknown. In the library, individual cDNA molecules carried attached unique molecular identifiers. TCRdb reprocessed the 5' RACE reads via MiXCR and lists one record per CDR3 protein. This sample has about 67,000 distinct CDR3 sequences, with 9% to 10% found just once. The record originates from a study of early T cells in non-severe SARS-CoV-2 infection. Study background: The chains were unpaired, and the sequenced material was bulk RNA from unsorted whole blood. Study-wide points: Matches to VDJdb favored anti-spike CD8 responses and missed private and CD4 specificities.

Germline CDR1 reads MNHEY; CDR2 reads SVGEGT. The CDR3 covers 14 residues. Trimming pared 6 bases from V and 4 bases from J, leaving 10 bases between. Here the sequenced sample was whole blood, taken at baseline. This rearrangement joins TRBV6-2 or TRBV6-3 to TRBJ2-6; TRBD2 is a possible D gene (6 bases). The receptor was derived from an adult who was a healthcare worker with PCR-confirmed SARS-CoV-2 infection or an uninfected control (not recorded which). The CDR3 DNA reads TGTGCCAGCAGACTTAGCGGAGGGGCCAACGTCCTGACTTTC. This codes for CASRLSGGANVLTF.